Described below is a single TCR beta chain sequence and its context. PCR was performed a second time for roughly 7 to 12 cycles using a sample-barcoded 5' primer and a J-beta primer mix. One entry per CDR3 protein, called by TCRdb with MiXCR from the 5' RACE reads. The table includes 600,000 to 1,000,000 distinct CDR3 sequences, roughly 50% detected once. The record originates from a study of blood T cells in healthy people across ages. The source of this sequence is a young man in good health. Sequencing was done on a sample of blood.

In nucleotides, the CDR3 is TGTGCCAGCAGCCCGGGGAGAATTGGGGCTTTCTTT. Translating it yields CASSPGRIGAFF. The chain couples TRBV13 to TRBJ1-1; D gene ambiguous. Germline CDR1 is PRHDT and CDR2 is FYEKMQ (reference sequence). This CDR3 spans 12 amino acids. Trimming took 5 bases from V and 11 from J, leaving 15 bases between them.